This T cell receptor (beta chain) stems from a study of T cells in Graves' hyperthyroidism and ophthalmopathy. Whole-study results and caveats: Most expanded thyroid clonotypes above 0.001 recurred in blood. Ophthalmopathy onset followed model prediction by a median roughly 6 months.

From RNA transcripts, TCR beta CDR3 regions were amplified. During a first-round RT-PCR of the TCR CDR3, the HTBI primer set was used. TCRdb reanalysed the multiplex PCR reads using MiXCR and keeps one entry per CDR3 protein. There are about 400,000 distinct CDR3 sequences in the sample; 15% occur only once, and around a third lies in the top ten. CDR3 length: 19 residues. Trimming left V 5 bases short and J 4 bases short, with 27 bases between. Germline-derived CDR1 and CDR2 are MDHEN and SYDVKM. At least ten counts were recorded for this clonotype. The target antigen is unknown. The genes are TRBV28 and TRBJ2-1, with unresolved D. The TCR was taken from a woman aged 25-40 years with Graves' hyperthyroidism. The sequenced sample was blood. The CDR3 DNA reads TGTGCCAGCAGTAACCTTAAGTCGGGTCTCCAAAGATGGTACAATGAGCAGTTCTTC. It translates to CASSNLKSGLQRWYNEQFF.